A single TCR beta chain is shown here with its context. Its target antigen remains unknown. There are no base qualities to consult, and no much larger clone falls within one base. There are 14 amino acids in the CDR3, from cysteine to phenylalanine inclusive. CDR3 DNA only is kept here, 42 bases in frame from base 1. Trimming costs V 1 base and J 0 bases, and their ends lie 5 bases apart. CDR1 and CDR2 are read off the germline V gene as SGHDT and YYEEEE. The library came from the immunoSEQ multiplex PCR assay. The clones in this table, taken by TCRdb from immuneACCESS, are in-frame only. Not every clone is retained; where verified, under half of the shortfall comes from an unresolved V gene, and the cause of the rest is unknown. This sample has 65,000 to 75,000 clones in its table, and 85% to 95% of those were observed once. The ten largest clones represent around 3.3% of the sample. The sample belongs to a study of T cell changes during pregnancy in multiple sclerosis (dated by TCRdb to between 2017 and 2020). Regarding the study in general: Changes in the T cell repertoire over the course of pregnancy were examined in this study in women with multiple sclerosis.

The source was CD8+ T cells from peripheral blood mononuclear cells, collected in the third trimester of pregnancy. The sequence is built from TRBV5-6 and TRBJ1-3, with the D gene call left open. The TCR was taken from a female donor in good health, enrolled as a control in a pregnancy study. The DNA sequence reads TGTGCCAGCAGCTTGCAGCGCTCTGGAAACACCATATATTTT. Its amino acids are CASSLQRSGNTIYF.